The next 26 T cell receptor beta chains were all read from a single sample in a study of early T cells in non-severe SARS-CoV-2 infection. TCRdb recomputed calls from the 5' RACE reads with MiXCR, one row per CDR3 protein. The sample holds more than 55,000 distinct CDR3 sequences, roughly 5.7% seen once. The specimen comprised whole blood, sampled at baseline. The source of these receptors is an adult who was a healthcare worker with PCR-confirmed SARS-CoV-2 infection or an uninfected control (not recorded which).

This clonotype was seen many times. This chain connects TRBV7-9 to TRBJ2-5, with TRBD2 identical over 7 bases. The germline V gene encodes CDR1 SEHNR and CDR2 FQNEAQ (reference sequence). After removal of 2 bases from V and 5 bases from J, the junction contained 2 bases not matched to a gene. The CDR3 extends over 13 amino acids. CDR3 in DNA: TGTGCCAGCAGCTTAAGCGGGGCCGAGACCCAGTACTTC. Protein: CASSLSGAETQYF.

This clonotype was detected many times. This chain links TRBV3-1 with TRBJ1-5; 10 nucleotides match TRBD1. Trimming cost V 4 bases and J 9 bases; bases outside gene matches: 9. In germline, CDR1 is LGHDT, CDR2 YNNKEL (reference sequence). This CDR3 is 15 amino acids long. The CDR3 bases are TGTGCCAGCAGCCCAGGGGACAGGGGATATTGGCCCCAGCATTTT. Translated, it gives CASSPGDRGYWPQHF.

This clonotype has ten or more counts. V usage is TRBV5-5 and J usage is TRBJ2-2, with 8 bases identical to TRBD1. Germline V CDR1 and CDR2: SGHKS, YYEKEE (reference sequence). V trimming: 1 base; J trimming: 7 bases; junction bases outside the gene matches: 3. The CDR3 length is 14 residues. This CDR3 is CASSLTGGHGELFF. CDR3 DNA: TGTGCCAGCAGCTTGACAGGGGGACACGGGGAGCTGTTTTTT. The variable domain in full, with the rest retrieved from reference TRBV5-5 and TRBJ2-2, is DAGVTQSPTHLIKTRGQQVTLRCSPISGHKSVSWYQQVLGQGPQFIFQYYEKEERGRGNFPDRFSARQFPNYSSELNVNALLLGDSALYLCASSLTGGHGELFFGEGSRLTVL.

In the case of this clonotype: Its ends do not fully match the called genes, so a read error is possible. The chain combines TRBV6-1 with TRBJ1-5; a weak D match, TRBD1 (5 bases). Looked up from germline, CDR1 is MNHNS and CDR2 is SASEGT. CDR3 length equals 14 residues. The CDR3 region has the DNA TGTGCCAGCAGTGAAAGGGCAGGGAATCAGCCCCAGCAATTT. The encoded protein is CASSERAGNQPQQF.

The gene calls are TRBV20-1 and TRBJ2-3; possible D gene TRBD2, 6 bases. Germline CDR1 DFQATT, CDR2 SNEGSKA (reference sequence). The CDR3 has 12 residues. Trimming took off 5 bases at V and 1 base at J, with 7 bases between the two ends. The CDR3 region is CSAGGGTDTQYF. CDR3 in DNA: TGCAGTGCTGGCGGGGGCACAGATACGCAGTATTTT.

This clonotype was seen more than once but under ten times. The gene calls are TRBV4-3 and TRBJ2-1; no firm D call. V shed 0 bases and J shed 9 bases, with 6 bases lying between them. The CDR3 runs to 12 residues. Germline CDR1 is LGHNA and CDR2 is YSLEER. Written as DNA, the CDR3 is TGCGCCAGCAGCCAAGACTGGTCTGAGCAGTTCTTC. Amino acids: CASSQDWSEQFF.

The chain combines TRBV20-1 with TRBJ2-1; 11 bases line up with TRBD2. CDR1 DFQATT and CDR2 SNEGSKA come from the germline V gene (reference sequence). Losses at the gene ends were 6 bases for V and 6 bases for J; bases not matched to a gene: 10. CDR3 length equals 15 residues. The CDR3 region has the DNA TGCAGTGCCATGGGGAGAACTAGCGGGGGCAATGAGCAGTTCTTC. This encodes CSAMGRTSGGNEQFF.

Ten or more counts support this clonotype. The rearrangement joins TRBV5-4 to TRBJ2-3; TRBD2 is a possible D gene (7 bases). Trimming took off 0 bases at V and 2 bases at J, with 10 bases between the two ends. In germline, CDR1 is SGHNT, CDR2 YYREEE (reference sequence). The CDR3 covers 15 residues. In DNA form, the CDR3 reads TGTGCCAGCAGCTTGGGTGGGGGGGCCACAGATACGCAGTATTTT. It yields the protein CASSLGGGATDTQYF.

This clonotype was found many times. The gene calls are TRBV2 and TRBJ1-5; 8 bases line up with TRBD1. Trimming cost V 5 bases and J 7 bases; bases outside gene matches: 4. This CDR3 is built from 13 residues. In germline, CDR1 is SNHLY, CDR2 FYNNEI. CDR3 nucleotide sequence: TGTGCCAGCAGTCCAGGGGGCGGGCAGCCCCAGCATTTT. The encoded protein is CASSPGGGQPQHF.

This clonotype was detected many times. The V call is TRBV28, the J call TRBJ1-2; possibly TRBD1 for D (5 bases). V shed 6 bases and J shed 4 bases, with 12 bases lying between them. Germline CDR1 reads MDHEN; CDR2 reads SYDVKM. This CDR3 spans 13 amino acids. The CDR3 DNA sequence: TGTGCCAGCAGGAGCGACAGAGCCTATGGCTACACCTTC. Residues: CASRSDRAYGYTF.

This clonotype has a count of ten or more. The rearrangement uses TRBV29-1 and TRBJ1-5, with TRBD1 matching 7 bases. Trimming took 6 bases from V and 1 from J; bases not matched to a gene: 3. The CDR3 consists of 13 residues. Germline assignment: CDR1 SQVTM and CDR2 ANQGSEA. The CDR3 DNA follows: TGCAGCGTACTACAGGGGAGCAATCAGCCCCAGCATTTT. Residues: CSVLQGSNQPQHF.

The table lists this clonotype with a few counts. The chain uses TRBV20-1 and TRBJ1-2, with D maybe TRBD1 (5 bases). Trimming took 1 base from V and 0 from J, leaving 21 bases between them. The germline CDR1 and CDR2 sequences are DFQATT and SNEGSKA (reference sequence). The CDR3 length is 18 residues. CDR3: CSARVFLRGRTANYGYTF. Written as DNA, the CDR3 is TGCAGTGCTAGAGTTTTTTTAAGGGGCAGGACCGCTAACTATGGCTACACCTTC.

This clonotype came up a few times. The V and J genes are TRBV6-2 or TRBV6-3 and TRBJ2-3; D is unresolved. CDR1 and CDR2 (germline): MNHEY, SVGEGT. The ends were cut back, 5 bases at V and 3 bases at J, with 6 bases in the middle. The CDR3 length is 12 residues. The CDR3, as DNA: TGTGCCAGCAGTACAACGACAGATACGCAGTATTTT. The encoded protein is CASSTTTDTQYF.

This clonotype was seen many times. The chain joins TRBV6-2 or TRBV6-3 to TRBJ1-2; a possible D gene is TRBD1 (6 bases). The V and J ends lost 2 bases and 7 bases respectively, with 14 bases between them. Germline CDR1 MNHEY, CDR2 SVGEGT. The length of the CDR3 is 14 residues. The CDR3 spells CASSYTGRIGGYTF. The DNA for the CDR3 is TGTGCCAGCAGTTACACAGGGAGAATTGGTGGCTACACCTTC.

This rearrangement joins TRBV18 to TRBJ2-7; either TRBD1 or TRBD2 may fit D (5 bases each). Germline loops: CDR1 KGHSH, CDR2 LQKENI. This CDR3 is 15 amino acids long. V was clipped by 5 bases and J by 7 bases, with 21 bases between them. DNA for the CDR3: TGTGCCAGCTCAACGGAACTAGGGGTTGTGGGAGAGCAGTACTTC. Amino acids: CASSTELGVVGEQYF.

This clonotype was seen ten or more times. The rearrangement links TRBV20-1 to TRBJ1-1; D call uncertain. The germline CDR1 and CDR2 sequences are DFQATT and SNEGSKA (reference sequence). The CDR3 sequence is 14 residues long. V lost 8 bases and J 3 bases, leaving 19 bases between the germline ends. As DNA, the CDR3 is TGCAGTACAACTACGATTGGTGCGGACACTGAAGCTTTCTTT. This translates into CSTTTIGADTEAFF.

This clonotype was picked up many times. This rearrangement joins TRBV28 to TRBJ1-2, with 8 bases that match TRBD1. The length of the CDR3 is 13 residues. Trimming took 7 bases from V and 7 from J; bases not matched to a gene: 8. Germline CDR1 reads MDHEN; CDR2 reads SYDVKM. Written as DNA, the CDR3 is TGTGCCAGCACACCGGGACAGGTGATTGGCTACACCTTC. The encoded protein is CASTPGQVIGYTF.

The chain recombines TRBV28 with TRBJ1-1; a possible D gene is TRBD1 (6 bases). Germline CDR1 MDHEN, CDR2 SYDVKM. CDR3 length: 15 residues. V was shortened by 7 bases and J by 5 bases, with 20 bases between the two germline ends. The CDR3 sequence is CASKWGQGLGTEAFF. Written as DNA, the CDR3 is TGTGCCAGCAAGTGGGGGCAGGGGTTAGGGACTGAAGCTTTCTTT.

This clonotype came up many times. The chain employs TRBV18 and TRBJ1-5; D is possibly TRBD1 (6 bases). This CDR3 is built from 13 residues. CDR1 is KGHSH, CDR2 LQKENI, per germline. V was trimmed by 3 bases and J by 4 bases, leaving 7 bases between them. The DNA of the CDR3 is TGTGCCAGCTCACCCGGACAGAATCAGCCCCAGCATTTT. Protein: CASSPGQNQPQHF.

This chain connects TRBV20-1 to TRBJ2-1, with 9 bases that match TRBD1. J gave up 5 bases and V 6 bases, and 8 bases lay outside the gene matches. Per germline, CDR1 DFQATT and CDR2 SNEGSKA (reference sequence). The CDR3 runs 14 residues. CDR3 in amino acids: CSAKNRGLDNEQFF. CDR3 bases: TGCAGTGCCAAAAACAGGGGGCTGGACAATGAGCAGTTCTTC.

In its sample, this clonotype was seen a few times. The chain couples TRBV9 to TRBJ2-5, with 13 nucleotides matching TRBD2. Germline values: CDR1 SGDLS, CDR2 YYNGEE. Losses at the gene ends were 4 bases for V and 7 bases for J; bases not matched to a gene: 10. The CDR3 has 16 amino acids. CDR3 sequence (DNA): TGTGCCAGCAGCTCCCGGACTAGCGGGAGAGATTCGACCCAGTACTTC. Its protein is CASSSRTSGRDSTQYF.

This clonotype was found a few times. This chain joins TRBV10-1 and TRBJ2-1, with a tentative D call TRBD1 (6 bases). Germline V CDR1 and CDR2: WNHNN, SYGVQD (reference sequence). The CDR3 runs to 18 residues. Trimming stripped 1 base from V and 2 bases from J, with 18 bases between. The CDR3 region has the DNA TGCGCCAGCAGTGAGTGGCAACACAGGGTGCACCCCTACAATGAGCAGTTCTTC. This translates into CASSEWQHRVHPYNEQFF.

The sample holds many counts of this clonotype. This chain joins TRBV9 and TRBJ2-7, with a tentative D call TRBD1 (6 bases). CDR1 is SGDLS and CDR2 is YYNGEE in the germline V gene. Deletions cut 0 bases from V and 5 bases from J, with 12 bases between. This CDR3 region has 14 residues. The CDR3 protein is CASSVDRVANEQYF. DNA of the CDR3: TGTGCCAGCAGCGTAGACAGGGTAGCTAACGAGCAGTACTTC.

The sample holds many counts of this clonotype. The chain couples TRBV7-8 to TRBJ2-7; tentative D call: TRBD1 (5 bases). The CDR3 has 15 amino acids. Trimming took 1 base from V and 0 from J, leaving 10 bases between them. Germline CDR1 and CDR2: SGHVS and FQNEAQ. CDR3: CASSLGGRSSYEQYF. In DNA form, the CDR3 reads TGTGCCAGCAGCTTAGGGGGCAGGAGCTCCTACGAGCAGTACTTC.

This clonotype was observed many times. V and J are TRBV13 and TRBJ2-7, with TRBD1 matching 10 bases. V was clipped by 3 bases and J by 3 bases; unmatched bases: 5. CDR1 PRHDT and CDR2 FYEKMQ come from the germline V gene (reference sequence). The length of the CDR3 is 15 residues. This chain's CDR3 is CASSLWTGGGYEQYF. CDR3 nucleotides: TGTGCCAGCAGCTTGTGGACAGGGGGTGGCTACGAGCAGTACTTC.

This clonotype was detected ten times or more. At one of its ends the junction is not consistent with the germline gene, which may arise from a read error. This sequence joins TRBV6-5 and TRBJ1-6, with D possibly TRBD1 on 6 matching bases. This CDR3 has 15 residues. Germline V gene sequence: CDR1 MNHEY, CDR2 SVGAGI. The CDR3 DNA follows: TGTGCCAGCAGTTATAGTACAGGGAAGGTTTCACCCCCCCACTTT. Its translation is CASSYSTGKVSPPHF.